This TCR beta chain was captured in a study of beta chain features in type 1 diabetes. Study-wide background: Healthy donors, compared against patients, showed similar age, gender and cell yields.

About this clone itself: What it binds is unknown.

Of the isolated RNA, all was reverse transcribed, and so the sequenced material was expressed TCRB transcripts. Assay: immunoSEQ multiplex PCR; the TCRdb copy retains only in-frame clones and omits some. This table holds about 470,000 clones, 30% found once. Study-wide results and limits: People with Type 1 diabetes carried modestly yet significantly shorter TCRB CDR3s in all four CD4+ subsets. VDJ junctions sequenced from type 1 diabetes patients showed fewer insertions and more deletions.

The germline gives CDR1 SEHNR, CDR2 FQNEAQ (reference sequence). V lost 0 bases, J lost 6 bases, and 9 bases lay in between. The CDR3 covers 14 residues. Sequencing was carried out using naive CD4+ T cells from blood. The V call is TRBV7-9, the J call TRBJ2-1; D may correspond to TRBD1 or TRBD2 (5 bases each). The source is a man aged 18 to 35 in good health. This chain's CDR3 is CASSLAGVINEQFF. The DNA of the CDR3 is TGTGCCAGCAGCTTAGCGGGGGTTATCAATGAGCAGTTCTTC. Variable domain in full (rest from reference TRBV7-9 and TRBJ2-1): DTGVSQNPRHKITKRGQNVTFRCDPISEHNRLYWYRQTLGQGPEFLTYFQNEAQLEKSRLLSDRFSAERPKGSFSTLEIQRTEQGDSAMYLCASSLAGVINEQFFGPGTRLTVL.